A single count supports the clone carrying this T cell receptor beta chain. The CDR3 loop spans 14 amino acids. V was trimmed by 1 base and J by 2 bases, leaving 9 bases between them. Germline lookup yields CDR1 SGHTA and CDR2 FQGNSA. This sample was included in a study of T cell changes during pregnancy in multiple sclerosis. The repertoire was sequenced with immunoSEQ multiplex PCR; TCRdb's copy has only in-frame clones and lacks some. In the table there are about 49,000 clones, 90% to 95% of which are singletons. The gene calls are TRBV7-2 and TRBJ2-7; no clear D gene. The TCR originated in a female donor with multiple sclerosis, enrolled in a pregnancy study. The sequencing here drew on CD8+ T cells from peripheral blood mononuclear cells, taken before pregnancy. CDR3: CASSLGLSPYEQYF. As DNA, the CDR3 is TGTGCCAGCAGCTTAGGTCTGTCCCCCTACGAGCAGTACTTC.